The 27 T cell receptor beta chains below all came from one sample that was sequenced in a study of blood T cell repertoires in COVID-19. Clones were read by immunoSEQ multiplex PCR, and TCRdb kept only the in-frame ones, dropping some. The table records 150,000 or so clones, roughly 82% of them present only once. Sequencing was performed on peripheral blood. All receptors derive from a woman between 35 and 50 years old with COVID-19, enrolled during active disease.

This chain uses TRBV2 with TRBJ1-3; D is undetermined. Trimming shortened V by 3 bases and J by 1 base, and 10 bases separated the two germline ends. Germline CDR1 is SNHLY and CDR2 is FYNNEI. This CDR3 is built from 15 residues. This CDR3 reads CASSDYRGSGNTIYF. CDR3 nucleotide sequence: TGTGCCAGCAGTGATTATCGGGGATCTGGAAACACCATATATTTT.

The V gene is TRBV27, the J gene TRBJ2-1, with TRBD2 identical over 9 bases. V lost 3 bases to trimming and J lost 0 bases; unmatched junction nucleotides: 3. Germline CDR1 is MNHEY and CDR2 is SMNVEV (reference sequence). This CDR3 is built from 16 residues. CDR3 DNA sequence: TGTGCCAGCAGTTTCTATAGCGGGAGCTCCTACAATGAGCAGTTCTTC. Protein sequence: CASSFYSGSSYNEQFF.

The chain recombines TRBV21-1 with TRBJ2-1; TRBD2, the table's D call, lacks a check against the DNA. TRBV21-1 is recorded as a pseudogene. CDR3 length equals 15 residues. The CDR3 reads CASSALATSYNEQFF. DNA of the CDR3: TGTGCCAGCAGCGCTCTCGCGACTTCCTACAATGAGCAGTTCTTC.

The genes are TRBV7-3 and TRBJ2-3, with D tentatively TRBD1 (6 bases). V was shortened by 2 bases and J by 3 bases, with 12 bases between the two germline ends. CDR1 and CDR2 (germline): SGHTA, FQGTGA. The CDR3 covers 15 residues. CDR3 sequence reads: CASSLGGLRTDTQYF. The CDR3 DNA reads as TGTGCCAGCAGCTTAGGGGGCCTCAGAACAGATACGCAGTATTTT.

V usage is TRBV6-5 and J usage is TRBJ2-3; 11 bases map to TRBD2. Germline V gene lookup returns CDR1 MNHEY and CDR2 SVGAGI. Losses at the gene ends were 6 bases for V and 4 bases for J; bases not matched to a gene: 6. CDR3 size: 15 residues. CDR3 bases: TGTGCCAGCAGCGCTCGACTAGCGGGACCAGATACGCAGTATTTT. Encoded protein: CASSARLAGPDTQYF.

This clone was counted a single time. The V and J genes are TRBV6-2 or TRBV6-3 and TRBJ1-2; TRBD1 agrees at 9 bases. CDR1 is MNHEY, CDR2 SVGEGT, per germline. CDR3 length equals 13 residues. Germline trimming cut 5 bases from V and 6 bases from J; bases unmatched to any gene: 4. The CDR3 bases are TGTGCCAGCAGTCCCACAGGGGGCCATGGCTACACCTTC. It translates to CASSPTGGHGYTF.

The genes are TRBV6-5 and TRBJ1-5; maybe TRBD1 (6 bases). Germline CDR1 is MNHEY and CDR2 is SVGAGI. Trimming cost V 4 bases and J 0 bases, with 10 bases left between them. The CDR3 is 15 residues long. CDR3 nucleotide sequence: TGTGCCAGCAGTTGGACAGCCGATAGCAATCAGCCCCAGCATTTT. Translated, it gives CASSWTADSNQPQHF.

The CDR3 nucleotides are TGTGCCAGCAGCACCCGGACAGGGTCCCATGGCTACACCTTC. Translating gives CASSTRTGSHGYTF. J is TRBJ1-2 and V is TRBV2; 8 nucleotides agree with TRBD1. CDR1 and CDR2 (germline): SNHLY, FYNNEI. With V trimmed by 6 bases and J by 6 bases, 9 bases remained unmatched. This CDR3 is 14 amino acids long.

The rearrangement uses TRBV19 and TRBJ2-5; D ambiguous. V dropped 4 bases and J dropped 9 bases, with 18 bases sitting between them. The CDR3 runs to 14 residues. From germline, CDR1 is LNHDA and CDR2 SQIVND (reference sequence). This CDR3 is CASSRSSAIVAQYF. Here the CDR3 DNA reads TGTGCCAGTAGTAGGTCCAGCGCGATTGTGGCCCAGTACTTC.

The CDR3 DNA reads as TGTGCCACCAGTTCGACGGGTCGGCCCTATGGCTACACCTTC. Its translation is CATSSTGRPYGYTF. The rearrangement uses TRBV24-1 and TRBJ1-2; D uncertain. The V and J ends lost 6 bases and 4 bases respectively, with 14 bases between them. Germline V gene data show CDR1 as KGHDR and CDR2 as SFDVKD. The CDR3 loop spans 14 amino acids.

The CDR3 region is CASRSTGSTYGYTF. In nucleotides, the CDR3 is TGTGCCAGCAGATCAACAGGTTCCACCTATGGCTACACCTTC. The chain carries TRBV27 and TRBJ1-2; maybe TRBD1 (5 bases). V was trimmed by 6 bases and J by 4 bases, leaving 15 bases between them. The CDR3 consists of 14 residues. Germline V gene sequence: CDR1 MNHEY, CDR2 SMNVEV (reference sequence).

The DNA of the CDR3 is TGTGCCAGCAGCCAAGATCAGGACAGGTCGGCTTTCTTT. Translated, it gives CASSQDQDRSAFF. V usage is TRBV3-1 (or the pseudogene TRBV3-2) and J usage is TRBJ1-1; 7 nucleotides align to TRBD1. The CDR3 runs 13 residues. The junction had 6 bases not matched to a gene; V was cut back by 0 bases and J by 11 bases. Per germline, CDR1 LGHDT and CDR2 YNNKEL (reference sequence).

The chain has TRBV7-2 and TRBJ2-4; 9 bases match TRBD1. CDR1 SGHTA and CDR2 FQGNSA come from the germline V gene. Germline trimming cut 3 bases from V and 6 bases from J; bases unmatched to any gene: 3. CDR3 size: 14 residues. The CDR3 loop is CASSFTGGVNIQYF. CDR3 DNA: TGTGCCAGCAGCTTCACAGGGGGCGTAAACATTCAGTACTTC.

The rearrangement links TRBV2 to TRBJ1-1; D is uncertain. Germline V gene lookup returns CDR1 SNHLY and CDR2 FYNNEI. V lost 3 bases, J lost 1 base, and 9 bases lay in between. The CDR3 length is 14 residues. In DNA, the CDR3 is TGTGCCAGCAGTGAGAGTCCGCCGAACACTGAAGCTTTCTTT. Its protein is CASSESPPNTEAFF.

Here the CDR3 DNA reads TGTGCCACCAGGAGCGGGAGTGGGAGCGAGCAGTACTTC. This sequence encodes CATRSGSGSEQYF. The chain couples TRBV24-1 to TRBJ2-7, with 8 nucleotides matching TRBD2. This CDR3 comprises 13 residues. V lost 7 bases to trimming and J lost 6 bases; unmatched junction nucleotides: 7. The V gene's germline CDR1 is KGHDR and CDR2 SFDVKD.

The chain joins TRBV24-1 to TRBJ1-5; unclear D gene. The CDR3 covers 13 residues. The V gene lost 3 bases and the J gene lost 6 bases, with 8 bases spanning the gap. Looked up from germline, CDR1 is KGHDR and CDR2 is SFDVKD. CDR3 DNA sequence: TGTGCCACCAGTGATCAAGGAGGTCAGCCCCAGCATTTT. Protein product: CATSDQGGQPQHF.

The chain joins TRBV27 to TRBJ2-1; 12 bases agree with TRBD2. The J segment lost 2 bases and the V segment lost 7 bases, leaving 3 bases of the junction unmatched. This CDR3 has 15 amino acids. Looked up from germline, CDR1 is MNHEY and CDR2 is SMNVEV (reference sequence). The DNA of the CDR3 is TGTGCCAGCATCCGACTAGCGGGAGCCTACAATGAGCAGTTCTTC. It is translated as CASIRLAGAYNEQFF.

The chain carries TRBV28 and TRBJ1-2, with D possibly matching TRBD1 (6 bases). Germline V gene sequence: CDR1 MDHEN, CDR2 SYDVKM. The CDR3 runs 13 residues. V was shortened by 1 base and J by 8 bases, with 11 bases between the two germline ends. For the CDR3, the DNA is TGTGCCAGCAGTTTATTAACAGGGCAAGGCTACACCTTC. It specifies CASSLLTGQGYTF.

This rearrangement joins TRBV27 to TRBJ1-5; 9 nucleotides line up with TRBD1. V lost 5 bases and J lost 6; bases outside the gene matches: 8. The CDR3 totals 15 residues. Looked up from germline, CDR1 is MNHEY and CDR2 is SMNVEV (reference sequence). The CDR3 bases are TGTGCCAGCAGTATGACAACAGGGGGCAGTCAGCCCCAGCATTTT. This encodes CASSMTTGGSQPQHF.

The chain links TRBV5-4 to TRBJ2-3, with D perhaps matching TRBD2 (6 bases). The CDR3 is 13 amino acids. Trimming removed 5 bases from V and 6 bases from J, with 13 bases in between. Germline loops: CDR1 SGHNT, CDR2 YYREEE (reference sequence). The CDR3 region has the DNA TGTGCCAGCAGTCTGAGACTAGTTGATACGCAGTATTTT. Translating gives CASSLRLVDTQYF.

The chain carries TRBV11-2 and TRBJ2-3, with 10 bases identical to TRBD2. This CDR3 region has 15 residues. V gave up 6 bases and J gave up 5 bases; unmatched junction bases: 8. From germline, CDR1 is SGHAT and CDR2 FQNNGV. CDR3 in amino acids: CASRSSGSGVDTQYF. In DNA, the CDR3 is TGTGCCAGCAGATCTAGCGGGAGTGGGGTAGATACGCAGTATTTT.

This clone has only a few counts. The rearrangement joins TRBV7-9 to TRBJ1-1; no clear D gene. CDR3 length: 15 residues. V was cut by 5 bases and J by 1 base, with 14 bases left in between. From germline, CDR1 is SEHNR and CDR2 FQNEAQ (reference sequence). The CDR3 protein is CASSPDGNGNTEAFF. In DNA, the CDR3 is TGTGCCAGCAGCCCAGACGGGAATGGGAACACTGAAGCTTTCTTT.

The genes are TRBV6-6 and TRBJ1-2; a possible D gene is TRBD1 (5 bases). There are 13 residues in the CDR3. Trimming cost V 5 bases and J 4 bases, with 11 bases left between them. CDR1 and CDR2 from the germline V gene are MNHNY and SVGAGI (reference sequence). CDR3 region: CASSGRASYGYTF. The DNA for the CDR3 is TGTGCCAGCAGTGGCAGGGCTTCCTATGGCTACACCTTC.

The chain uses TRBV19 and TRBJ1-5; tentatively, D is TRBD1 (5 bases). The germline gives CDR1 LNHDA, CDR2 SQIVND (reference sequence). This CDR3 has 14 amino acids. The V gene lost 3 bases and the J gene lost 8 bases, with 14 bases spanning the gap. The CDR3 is CASSIEDAGEPQHF. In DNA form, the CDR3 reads TGTGCCAGTAGTATCGAGGACGCGGGGGAGCCCCAGCATTTT.

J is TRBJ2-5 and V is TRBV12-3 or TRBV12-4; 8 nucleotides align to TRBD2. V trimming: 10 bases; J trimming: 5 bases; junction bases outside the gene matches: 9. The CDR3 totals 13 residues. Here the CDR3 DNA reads TGTGCCACATCGCGGGGGGAAGTGGAGACCCAGTACTTC. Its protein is CATSRGEVETQYF.

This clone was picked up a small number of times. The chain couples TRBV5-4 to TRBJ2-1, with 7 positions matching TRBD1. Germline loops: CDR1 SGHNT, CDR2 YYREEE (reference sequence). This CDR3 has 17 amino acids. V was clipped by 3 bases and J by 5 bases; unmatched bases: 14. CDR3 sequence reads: CASSSAFRTGPDNEQFF. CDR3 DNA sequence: TGTGCCAGCAGCTCTGCATTTCGGACAGGCCCGGACAATGAGCAGTTCTTC.

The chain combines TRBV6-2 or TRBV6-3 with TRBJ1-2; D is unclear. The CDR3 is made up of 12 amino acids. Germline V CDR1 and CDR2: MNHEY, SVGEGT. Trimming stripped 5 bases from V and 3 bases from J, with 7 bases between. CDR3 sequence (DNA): TGTGCCAGCAGTAGACGGGACTATGGCTACACCTTC. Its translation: CASSRRDYGYTF.